This record concerns one T cell receptor beta chain sequence. What it recognizes is unknown. TCRdb keeps only in-frame clones here, not all; method: immunoSEQ multiplex PCR. The sample contains about 110,000 clones, about nine tenths of which appear only once. The data stem from a study of T cell responses to AZD1222 COVID-19 vaccine. Overall study results and limits: Vaccination with two AZD1222 doses was followed by a rise in Spike-specific TCR breadth and depth. There were vaccine-associated CD4 TCRs across spike, dominant at 160-218 and 743-854.

From germline, CDR1 is SGHDT and CDR2 YYEEEE. V shed 2 bases, J shed 7 bases, and the junction held 8 bases outside the gene matches. This CDR3 has 15 residues. The sequence came from an adult in good health. The material was peripheral blood, obtained on day 0 of AZD1222 vaccination. The rearrangement uses TRBV5-6 and TRBJ1-5; the match to TRBD1 covers 8 bases. CDR3 protein: CASSFRQGLSQPQHF. The CDR3 coding sequence is TGTGCCAGCAGCTTCAGACAGGGGCTCTCGCAGCCCCAGCATTTT.